A single sample is the source of the 26 T cell receptor beta chains below, sequenced in a study. Each CDR3 protein is one row after TCRdb ran MiXCR on the 5' RACE reads. In the table there are 50,000 to 80,000 distinct CDR3 sequences, 20% to 25% of which are singletons. Input material: memory CD4+ T cells sorted from a lymph node. This sample's subset: memory CD4+ T cells, CD4+CD45RO+CD25-. These receptors came from a female donor with breast cancer.

This chain links TRBV28 with TRBJ2-2, with no clear D. Germline V gene lookup returns CDR1 MDHEN and CDR2 SYDVKM. The CDR3 sequence is 13 residues long. The V end was cut by 6 bases, the J end by 3 bases, with 8 bases between. The CDR3 here is CASSPYDTGELFF. The DNA for the CDR3 is TGTGCCAGCAGCCCATATGACACCGGGGAGCTGTTTTTT.

This clonotype was found many times. The rearrangement links TRBV27 to TRBJ1-5; the D is unclear. Germline V CDR1 and CDR2: MNHEY, SMNVEV (reference sequence). This CDR3 region has 15 residues. V lost 0 bases and J 6 bases, leaving 12 bases between the germline ends. CDR3 sequence reads: CASSLSLSLIQPQHF. The CDR3 DNA sequence: TGTGCCAGCAGTTTATCCCTATCCTTAATTCAGCCCCAGCATTTT.

This clonotype was counted many times. The chain employs TRBV5-1 and TRBJ2-7; 12 bases line up with TRBD2. Germline CDR1 and CDR2: SGHRS and YFSETQ. The CDR3 extends over 15 amino acids. Losses at the gene ends were 4 bases for V and 2 bases for J; bases not matched to a gene: 4. In DNA form, the CDR3 reads TGCGCCAGCAGCAGGACTAGCGGGACCACCTACGAGCAGTACTTC. Translation: CASSRTSGTTYEQYF.

This clonotype was recorded at least ten times. V gene TRBV5-6 combines with J gene TRBJ1-1; 9 positions agree with TRBD1. In germline, CDR1 is SGHDT, CDR2 YYEEEE. This CDR3 is built from 14 residues. V lost 7 bases and J lost 4; bases outside the gene matches: 8. CDR3 loop: CASPGATGGTEAFF. The CDR3 nucleotides are TGTGCCAGCCCGGGAGCGACAGGGGGCACTGAAGCTTTCTTT.

This chain connects TRBV7-9 to TRBJ2-7; 8 bases map to TRBD1. This CDR3 has 15 residues. The J segment lost 1 base and the V segment lost 6 bases, leaving 8 bases of the junction unmatched. Germline assignment: CDR1 SEHNR and CDR2 FQNEAQ (reference sequence). CDR3 amino acids: CASRKEGQGSYEQYF. The CDR3 coding sequence is TGTGCCAGCAGGAAAGAAGGACAGGGATCCTACGAGCAGTACTTC.

The rearrangement uses TRBV6-1 and TRBJ1-5; possible D gene TRBD1, 5 bases. This CDR3 region has 15 residues. Germline V gene lookup returns CDR1 MNHNS and CDR2 SASEGT. V shed 2 bases and J shed 2 bases, with 10 bases lying between them. CDR3: CASSEYQGGNQPQHF. In DNA, the CDR3 is TGTGCCAGCAGTGAATACCAGGGAGGCAATCAGCCCCAGCATTTT.

The chain couples TRBV11-3 to TRBJ2-4, with a tentative D call TRBD1 (5 bases). From germline, CDR1 is SGHNT and CDR2 YENEEA. The CDR3 covers 15 residues. The V and J ends lost 6 bases and 8 bases respectively, with 20 bases between them. The CDR3: CASSPALQRGHIQYF. The CDR3 region has the DNA TGTGCCAGCAGTCCTGCCCTCCAAAGGGGTCACATTCAGTACTTC.

The chain carries TRBV7-8 and TRBJ2-7; D is perhaps TRBD2 (5 bases). The CDR3 contains 12 residues. V was trimmed by 5 bases and J by 7 bases, leaving 12 bases between them. Germline V CDR1 and CDR2: SGHVS, FQNEAQ. In DNA, the CDR3 is TGTGCCAGCAGCCATCCCAGCGGTGAGCAGTACTTC. It specifies CASSHPSGEQYF.

To note about this clonotype: With a much larger clone just one base away, this may be a read error. The chain carries TRBV5-6 and TRBJ2-5, with D possibly matching TRBD1 (5 bases). This CDR3 has 14 residues. V lost 6 bases and J lost 2, with 14 bases in between. Germline values: CDR1 SGHDT, CDR2 YYEEEE. The CDR3 region is CASIRGKGQETQYF. Written as DNA, the CDR3 is TGTGCCAGCATCCGTGGAAAGGGGCAAGAGACCCAGTACTTC.

A word on this clonotype: This could be a read error, since a much larger clone is one nucleotide away. The CDR3 does not end in the conserved phenylalanine or tryptophan, so this is likely a read error. The genes are TRBV12-3 or TRBV12-4 and TRBJ1-1, with a tentative D call TRBD1 (5 bases). V was cut by 3 bases and J by 1 base, with 12 bases left in between. The CDR3 loop spans 15 amino acids. The CDR3 nucleotides are TGTGCCAGCAGTTTGGCCCGGGACGGGAACACTGAAGCTTTCTGT. It specifies CASSLARDGNTEAFC.

At least ten counts were recorded for this clonotype. The chain is built from TRBV7-9 and TRBJ1-2; TRBD1 aligns across 9 bases. Trimming removed 5 bases from V and 8 bases from J; junction bases left unmatched: 9. The CDR3 is 14 residues long. CDR1 SEHNR and CDR2 FQNEAQ come from the germline V gene (reference sequence). Here the CDR3 DNA reads TGTGCCAGCAGCCCCCGGGACAGGGCGGCCGGCTACACCTTC. Protein product: CASSPRDRAAGYTF.

The chain is built from TRBV6-5 and TRBJ1-2; D is unresolved. Trimming removed 5 bases from V and 2 bases from J, with 15 bases in between. This CDR3 has 15 residues. Germline CDR1 and CDR2: MNHEY and SVGAGI. The CDR3 reads CASSPSGGSNYGYTF. In DNA form, the CDR3 reads TGTGCCAGCAGTCCATCGGGAGGTTCCAACTATGGCTACACCTTC.

Only a few counts were recorded for this clonotype. The V gene is TRBV7-2, the J gene TRBJ2-4, with D possibly being TRBD1 or TRBD2 (5 bases each). This CDR3 region has 15 residues. The germline CDR1 and CDR2 sequences are SGHTA and FQGNSA. The V gene lost 5 bases and the J gene lost 1 base, with 12 bases spanning the gap. The CDR3 region has the DNA TGTGCCAGCAGCCCCAACTGGGGGGCCAAAAACATTCAGTACTTC. This encodes CASSPNWGAKNIQYF.

This clonotype has a handful of counts. The genes are TRBV6-5 and TRBJ2-2; D tentatively reads TRBD1 or TRBD2 (6 bases each). Germline V gene lookup returns CDR1 MNHEY and CDR2 SVGAGI. The germline V and J ends were trimmed by 6 bases and 4 bases, with 18 bases remaining between them. There are 16 residues in the CDR3. CDR3 in amino acids: CASRTGTGRSTGELFF. Here the CDR3 DNA reads TGTGCCAGCAGGACGGGAACAGGGAGGAGCACCGGGGAGCTGTTTTTT.

This clonotype came up many times. V gene TRBV10-3 combines with J gene TRBJ1-2; possible D gene TRBD1, 5 bases. The V end lost 4 bases, the J end lost 9 bases, and 12 bases lay between the germline ends. This CDR3 comprises 12 residues. Germline loops: CDR1 ENHRY, CDR2 SYGVKD. The CDR3 sequence: CAISVQKGSYTF. The CDR3 nucleotides are TGTGCCATCAGTGTCCAGAAGGGGAGCTACACCTTC.

This clonotype has more than one count but fewer than ten. V usage is TRBV7-2 and J usage is TRBJ2-4; D unresolved. CDR3 length: 13 residues. Trimming cost V 5 bases and J 7 bases, with 12 bases left between them. Per the germline V gene, CDR1 is SGHTA and CDR2 is FQGNSA. CDR3 loop: CASSALQTNIQYF. The CDR3 bases are TGTGCCAGCAGCGCGTTGCAGACTAACATTCAGTACTTC.

This clonotype has only a few counts. V is TRBV5-1 and J is TRBJ2-1; 8 bases align to TRBD2. The length of the CDR3 is 16 residues. V lost 4 bases, J lost 2 bases, and 8 bases stayed unmatched. The V gene's germline CDR1 is SGHRS and CDR2 YFSETQ. The CDR3 protein is CASSPTAGVTYNEQFF. CDR3 bases: TGCGCCAGCAGCCCGACAGCGGGGGTTACCTACAATGAGCAGTTCTTC.

Notes on this clonotype: One junction end disagrees with the germline gene, perhaps due to a read error. The chain combines TRBV2 with TRBJ2-3, with 9 bases matching TRBD2. The CDR3 extends over 15 amino acids. Per the germline V gene, CDR1 is SNHLY and CDR2 is FYNNEI. CDR3 sequence (DNA): TGTGCAAGCAGTGCCCCTAGCGGGGGCACAGATACGCAGTATTTT. This encodes CASSAPSGGTDTQYF. The full variable domain, its missing parts supplied by reference TRBV2 and TRBJ2-3, is EPEVTQTPSHQVTQMGQEVILRCVPISNHLYFYWYRQILGQKVEFLVSFYNNEISEKSEIFDDQFSVERPDGSNFTLKIRSTKLEDSAMYFCASSAPSGGTDTQYFGPGTRLTVL.

V and J are TRBV20-1 and TRBJ2-1, with D maybe TRBD2 (5 bases). The CDR3 loop spans 17 amino acids. Between the trimmed V and J ends, which lost 3 bases and 0 bases, there was a span of 18 bases. The germline CDR1 and CDR2 sequences are DFQATT and SNEGSKA (reference sequence). This chain's CDR3 is CSARKLQSGSSYNEQFF. CDR3 sequence (DNA): TGCAGTGCTAGGAAATTACAAAGCGGAAGCTCCTACAATGAGCAGTTCTTC.

This clonotype occurred many times. The chain recombines TRBV29-1 with TRBJ1-2, with TRBD1 as a possible D gene (5 bases). The CDR3 has 11 residues. The ends were cut back, 3 bases at V and 8 bases at J, with 10 bases in the middle. Germline CDR1 is SQVTM and CDR2 is ANQGSEA. CDR3 in DNA: TGCAGCGTTGAGAGGGACCTAGGCTACACCTTC. Protein sequence: CSVERDLGYTF.

Worth noting for this clonotype: The junction departs from germline at one end; a sequencing error may be responsible. The rearrangement links TRBV20-1 to TRBJ2-3; D ambiguous. CDR1 DFQATT and CDR2 SNEGSKA come from the germline V gene (reference sequence). The length of the CDR3 is 12 residues. The CDR3 nucleotides read TGCAGTGCTAGAGAGCGCACAGAGACGCAGTATTTT. Translating it yields CSARERTETQYF.

The chain uses TRBV29-1 and TRBJ1-2; D unclear. This CDR3 has 11 residues. The germline V gene encodes CDR1 SQVTM and CDR2 ANQGSEA. The V end lost 5 bases, the J end lost 13 bases, and 17 bases lay between the germline ends. Here the CDR3 reads CSVKWGGFATF. Written as DNA, the CDR3 is TGCAGCGTTAAATGGGGAGGGTTCGCCACCTTC.

The rearrangement joins TRBV29-1 to TRBJ1-2; maybe TRBD1 (6 bases). This CDR3 has 14 amino acids. Germline V gene sequence: CDR1 SQVTM, CDR2 ANQGSEA. V was clipped by 6 bases and J by 4 bases, with 18 bases between them. Here the CDR3 DNA reads TGCAGCGTCAGTATGGGGAAGACAGGCTATGGCTACACCTTC. This translates into CSVSMGKTGYGYTF.

The count of this clonotype is one. As DNA, the CDR3 is TGTGCCAGCAGCCATGGACGGGCCGGGGCCAACGTCCTGACTTTC. Translation gives CASSHGRAGANVLTF. The V gene is TRBV14, the J gene TRBJ2-6, with D unresolved. In germline, CDR1 is SGHDN, CDR2 FVKESK. V lost 3 bases and J 4 bases, leaving 10 bases between the germline ends. This CDR3 is built from 15 residues.

This clonotype was detected only a few times. The CDR3 DNA reads TGTGCCAGCAGCCCGCGGACAGGGGTAAAAAGCACTGAAGCTTTCTTT. Translated: CASSPRTGVKSTEAFF. The chain links TRBV7-2 to TRBJ1-1, with 9 bases matching TRBD1. CDR3 length: 16 residues. V was clipped by 5 bases and J by 4 bases; unmatched bases: 11. The V gene's germline CDR1 is SGHTA and CDR2 FQGNSA.

The chain employs TRBV6-1 and TRBJ1-2, with D maybe TRBD1 (6 bases). The V gene lost 1 base and the J gene lost 8 bases, with 14 bases spanning the gap. The V gene's germline CDR1 is MNHNS and CDR2 SASEGT. This CDR3 has 14 residues. CDR3 protein: CASSEDRGIYGYTF. CDR3 coding DNA: TGTGCCAGCAGTGAAGATAGGGGGATTTACGGCTACACCTTC.